Listed here are 2 T cell receptor beta chains from one sample, sequenced in a study of cytomegalovirus exposure and HLA in healthy donors. With 60 Vbeta and 13 Jbeta primers, the PCR was carried out. TCRdb keeps only in-frame clones here, not all; method: immunoSEQ multiplex PCR. Among roughly 200,000 clones listed, around 84% were seen once. Source material: PBMCs. Every receptor here comes from a young woman in good health and CMV-seronegative.

The chain has TRBV19 and TRBJ2-1; tentatively, D is TRBD2 (5 bases). V shed 5 bases and J shed 2 bases, with 13 bases lying between them. Germline CDR1 and CDR2: LNHDA and SQIVND (reference sequence). The CDR3 contains 15 residues. The CDR3 DNA reads as TGTGCCAGTAGTCGGAGTAGCGTGCCCTACAATGAGCAGTTCTTC. Residues: CASSRSSVPYNEQFF.

The chain links TRBV9 to TRBJ1-1; weak D call: TRBD1 (6 bases). The CDR3 has 14 residues. The V gene lost 3 bases and the J gene lost 5 bases, with 14 bases spanning the gap. Germline V gene lookup returns CDR1 SGDLS and CDR2 YYNGEE. CDR3 in DNA: TGTGCCAGCAGCGAGCGGGGGGCCGCAACTGAAGCTTTCTTT. This gives the protein CASSERGAATEAFF. The full variable domain, rest sourced from reference TRBV9 and TRBJ1-1, is DSGVTQTPKHLITATGQRVTLRCSPRSGDLSVYWYQQSLDQGLQFLIQYYNGEERAKGNILERFSAQQFPDLHSELNLSSLELGDSALYFCASSERGAATEAFFGQGTRLTVV.